This T cell receptor beta chain was sequenced in a study of long-term antiretroviral therapy in people with HIV. As regards this clone: The antigen remains unidentified.

Samples were assayed with immunoSEQ v3.0 at survey level. Here immunoSEQ multiplex PCR was the method, and the copy in TCRdb shows in-frame clones only, minus some. The repertoire has fewer than 45,000 clones, 75% to 90% of them found once; the top ten carry around 5.5%. Study results and caveats: Clonal populations expanded prior to ART predominated within the repertoire at all time points. Transplant-donor-level diversity was not reached after ART, though diversity increased.

Germline assignment: CDR1 SGHRS and CDR2 YFSETQ. J gave up 5 bases and V 0 bases, and 3 bases lay outside the gene matches. CDR3 length: 17 amino acids. The chain has TRBV5-1 and TRBJ2-2; 14 nucleotides line up with TRBD2. This specimen consisted of unsorted PBMCs, obtained 3.4 years after starting antiretroviral therapy. The clonotype was recovered from a man aged 25 to 40 with HIV. DNA of the CDR3: TGCGCCAGCAGCTTGGGACTAGCGGGAGGGCCTACCGGGGAGCTGTTTTTT. Its protein product is CASSLGLAGGPTGELFF.